This T cell receptor (beta chain) was identified in a study of OX40 agonist ivuxolimab in advanced cancers. V dropped 7 bases and J dropped 2 bases, with 12 bases sitting between them. Germline loops: CDR1 LNHDA, CDR2 SQIVND (reference sequence). The CDR3 has 14 amino acids. Data came from immunoSEQ multiplex PCR; TCRdb stores just in-frame clones and leaves some out. The sample has about 40,000 clones; approximately 86% are singletons. The clonotype comes from an adult with an advanced solid tumor such as melanoma, head and neck, liver or kidney cancer. The specimen was CD4+ or CD8+ T cells sorted from blood, collected in a trial of the OX40 agonist ivuxolimab. This chain links TRBV19 with TRBJ1-5; a possible D gene is TRBD1 (6 bases). CDR3 nucleotide sequence: TGTGCCAGTATGGTACAGGGAGGCAATCAGCCCCAGCATTTT. It is translated as CASMVQGGNQPQHF.